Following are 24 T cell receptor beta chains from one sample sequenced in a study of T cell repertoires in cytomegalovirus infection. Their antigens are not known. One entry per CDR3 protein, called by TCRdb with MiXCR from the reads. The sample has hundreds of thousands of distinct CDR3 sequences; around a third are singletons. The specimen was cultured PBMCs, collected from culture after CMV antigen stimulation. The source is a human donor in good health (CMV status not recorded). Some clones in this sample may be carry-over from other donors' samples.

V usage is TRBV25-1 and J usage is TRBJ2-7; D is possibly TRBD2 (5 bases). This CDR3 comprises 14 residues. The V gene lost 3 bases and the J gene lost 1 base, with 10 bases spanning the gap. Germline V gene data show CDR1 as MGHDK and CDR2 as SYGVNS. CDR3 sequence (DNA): TGTGCCAGCAGTGATGAGGGCTTTTCCTACGAGCAGTACTTC. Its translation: CASSDEGFSYEQYF.

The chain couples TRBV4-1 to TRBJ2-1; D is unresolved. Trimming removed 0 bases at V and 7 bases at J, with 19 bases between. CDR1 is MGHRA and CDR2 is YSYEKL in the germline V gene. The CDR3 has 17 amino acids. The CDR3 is CASSQEGVRSLGNEQFF. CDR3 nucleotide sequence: TGCGCCAGCAGCCAAGAAGGAGTTAGGAGTCTGGGGAATGAGCAGTTCTTC.

The CDR3 sequence: CASSRPGTRGTGELFF. CDR3 DNA: TGTGCCAGCAGCCGCCCCGGGACTAGGGGGACCGGGGAGCTGTTTTTT. V and J are TRBV11-2 and TRBJ2-2; 8 bases align to TRBD2. Trimming removed 5 bases from V and 5 bases from J; junction bases left unmatched: 10. Germline V gene lookup returns CDR1 SGHAT and CDR2 FQNNGV. This CDR3 is built from 16 residues. Variable domain in full (rest from reference TRBV11-2 and TRBJ2-2): EAGVAQSPRYKIIEKRQSVAFWCNPISGHATLYWYQQILGQGPKLLIQFQNNGVVDDSQLPKDRFSAERLKGVDSTLKIQPAKLEDSAVYLCASSRPGTRGTGELFFGEGSRLTVL.

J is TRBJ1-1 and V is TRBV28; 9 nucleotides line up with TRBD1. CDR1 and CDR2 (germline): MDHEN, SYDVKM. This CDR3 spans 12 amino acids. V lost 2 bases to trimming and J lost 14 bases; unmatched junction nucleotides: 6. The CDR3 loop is CASSLVTGGPFF. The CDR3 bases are TGTGCCAGCAGTTTAGTTACAGGGGGCCCATTCTTT.

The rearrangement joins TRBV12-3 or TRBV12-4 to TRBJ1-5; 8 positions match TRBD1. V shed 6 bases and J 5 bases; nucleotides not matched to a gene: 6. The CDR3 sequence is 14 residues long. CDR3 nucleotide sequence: TGTGCCAGCAGCCGGACAGGGTACCATCAGCCCCAGCATTTT. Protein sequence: CASSRTGYHQPQHF.

This CDR3 reads CASSATGRLANYGYTF. Written as DNA, the CDR3 is TGTGCCAGCAGCGCGACAGGGCGGTTAGCTAACTATGGCTACACCTTC. J is TRBJ1-2 and V is TRBV9, with 7 bases lining up with TRBD1. The length of the CDR3 is 16 residues. Trimming at V came to 3 bases and at J to 0 bases, leaving 8 bases not matched to a gene. The V gene's germline CDR1 is SGDLS and CDR2 YYNGEE.

The CDR3: CASRRTSGYTEATDTQYF. Written as DNA, the CDR3 is TGTGCCAGCAGGAGGACTAGCGGGTACACCGAAGCCACAGATACGCAGTATTTT. V gene TRBV6-2 or TRBV6-3 combines with J gene TRBJ2-3; 11 bases match TRBD2. The CDR3 covers 18 residues. Germline loops: CDR1 MNHEY, CDR2 SVGEGT. V lost 6 bases to trimming and J lost 2 bases; unmatched junction nucleotides: 13.

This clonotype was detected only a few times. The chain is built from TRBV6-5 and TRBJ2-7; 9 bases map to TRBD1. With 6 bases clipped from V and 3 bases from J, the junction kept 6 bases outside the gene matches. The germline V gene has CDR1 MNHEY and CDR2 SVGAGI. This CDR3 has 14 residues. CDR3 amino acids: CASRKGTGSYEQYV. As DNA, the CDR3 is TGTGCCAGCAGAAAAGGGACAGGGAGCTACGAGCAGTACGTC.

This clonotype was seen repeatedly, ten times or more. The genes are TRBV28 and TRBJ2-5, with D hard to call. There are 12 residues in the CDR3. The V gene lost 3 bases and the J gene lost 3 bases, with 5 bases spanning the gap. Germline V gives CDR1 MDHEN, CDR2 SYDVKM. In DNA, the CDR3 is TGTGCCAGCAGTTTGATAGAAGAGACCCAGTACTTC. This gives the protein CASSLIEETQYF.

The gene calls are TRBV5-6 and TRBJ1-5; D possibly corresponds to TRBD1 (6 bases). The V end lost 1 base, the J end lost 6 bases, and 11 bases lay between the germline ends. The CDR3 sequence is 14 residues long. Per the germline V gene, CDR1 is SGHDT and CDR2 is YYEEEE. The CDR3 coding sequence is TGTGCCAGCAGCTTGCTGGGGGCTTCTCAGCCCCAGCATTTT. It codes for CASSLLGASQPQHF. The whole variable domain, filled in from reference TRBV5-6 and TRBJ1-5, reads DAGVTQSPTHLIKTRGQQVTLRCSPKSGHDTVSWYQQALGQGPQFIFQYYEEEERQRGNFPDRFSGHQFPNYSSELNVNALLLGDSALYLCASSLLGASQPQHFGDGTRLSIL.

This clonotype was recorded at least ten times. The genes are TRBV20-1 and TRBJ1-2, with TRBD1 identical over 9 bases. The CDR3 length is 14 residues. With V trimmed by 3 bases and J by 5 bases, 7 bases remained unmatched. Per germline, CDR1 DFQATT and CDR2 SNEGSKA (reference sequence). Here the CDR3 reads CSASHRGREYGYTF. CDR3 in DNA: TGCAGTGCTAGTCACAGGGGGCGAGAGTATGGCTACACCTTC.

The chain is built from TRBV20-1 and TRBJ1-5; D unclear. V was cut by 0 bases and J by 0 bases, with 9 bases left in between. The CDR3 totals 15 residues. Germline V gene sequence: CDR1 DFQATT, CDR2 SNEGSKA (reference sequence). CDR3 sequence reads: CSARDVFFSNQPQHF. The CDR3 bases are TGCAGTGCTAGAGATGTCTTTTTTAGCAATCAGCCCCAGCATTTT.

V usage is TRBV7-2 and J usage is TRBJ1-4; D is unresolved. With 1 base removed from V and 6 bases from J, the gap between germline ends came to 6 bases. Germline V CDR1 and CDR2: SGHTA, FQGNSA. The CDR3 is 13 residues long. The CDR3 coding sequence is TGTGCCAGCAGCTTAGGTTGGGATGAAAAACTGTTTTTT. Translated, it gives CASSLGWDEKLFF.

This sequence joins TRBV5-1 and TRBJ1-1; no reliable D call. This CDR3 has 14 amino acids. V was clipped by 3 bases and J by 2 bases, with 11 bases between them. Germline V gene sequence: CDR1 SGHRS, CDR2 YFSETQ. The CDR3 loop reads CASSSTGVNTEAFF. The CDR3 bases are TGCGCCAGCAGCTCAACCGGGGTTAACACTGAAGCTTTCTTT.

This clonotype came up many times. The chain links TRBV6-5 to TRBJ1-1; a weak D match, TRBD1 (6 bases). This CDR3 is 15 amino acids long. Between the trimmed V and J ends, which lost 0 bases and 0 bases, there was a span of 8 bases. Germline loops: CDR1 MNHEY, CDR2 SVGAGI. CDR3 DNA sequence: TGTGCCAGCAGTTACTCGTACAGGGTGAACACTGAAGCTTTCTTT. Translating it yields CASSYSYRVNTEAFF.

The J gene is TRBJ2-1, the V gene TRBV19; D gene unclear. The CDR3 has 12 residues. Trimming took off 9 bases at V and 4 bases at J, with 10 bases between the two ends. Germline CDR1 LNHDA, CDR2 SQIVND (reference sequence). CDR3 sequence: CASTSRYNEQFF. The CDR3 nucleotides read TGTGCCAGCACGTCCAGATACAATGAGCAGTTCTTC.

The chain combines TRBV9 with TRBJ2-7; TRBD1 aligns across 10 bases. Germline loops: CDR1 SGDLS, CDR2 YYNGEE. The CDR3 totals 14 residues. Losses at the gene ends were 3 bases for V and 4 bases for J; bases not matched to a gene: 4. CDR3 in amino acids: CASSARTGGYEQYF. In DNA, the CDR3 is TGTGCCAGCAGCGCCCGGACAGGGGGATACGAGCAGTACTTC.

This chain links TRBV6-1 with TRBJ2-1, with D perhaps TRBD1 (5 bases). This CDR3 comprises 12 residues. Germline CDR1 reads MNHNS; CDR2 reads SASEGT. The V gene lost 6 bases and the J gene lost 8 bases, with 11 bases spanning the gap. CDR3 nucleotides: TGTGCCAGCAGCCCAGGGTCCCATGAGCAGTTCTTC. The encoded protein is CASSPGSHEQFF.

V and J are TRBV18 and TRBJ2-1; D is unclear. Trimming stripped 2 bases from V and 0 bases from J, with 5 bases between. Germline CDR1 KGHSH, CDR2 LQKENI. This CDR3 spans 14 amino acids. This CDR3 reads CASSPGFSYNEQFF. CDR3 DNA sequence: TGTGCCAGCTCACCAGGGTTCTCCTACAATGAGCAGTTCTTC.

CDR3 sequence (DNA): TGTGCCAGCAGCTCTCTGGGGTACACTGAAGCTTTCTTT. Protein sequence: CASSSLGYTEAFF. This chain links TRBV7-9 with TRBJ1-1, with D unclear. Deletions cut 4 bases from V and 3 bases from J, with 9 bases between. Per the germline V gene, CDR1 is SEHNR and CDR2 is FQNEAQ (reference sequence). CDR3 length: 13 amino acids.

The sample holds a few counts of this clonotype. The DNA of the CDR3 is TGTGCCAGCAGTTCCACATCTAGCGGAAACTACAATGAGCAGTTCTTC. This translates into CASSSTSSGNYNEQFF. This chain joins TRBV7-9 and TRBJ2-1; 7 nucleotides line up with TRBD2. Germline V gene lookup returns CDR1 SEHNR and CDR2 FQNEAQ (reference sequence). The CDR3 runs 16 residues. V gave up 6 bases and J gave up 3 bases; unmatched junction bases: 11.

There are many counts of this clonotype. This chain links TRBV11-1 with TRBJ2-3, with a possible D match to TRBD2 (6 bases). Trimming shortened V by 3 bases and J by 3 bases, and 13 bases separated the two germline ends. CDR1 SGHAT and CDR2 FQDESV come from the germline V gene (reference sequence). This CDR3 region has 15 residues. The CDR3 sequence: CASSLNAGSTDTQYF. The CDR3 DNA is TGTGCCAGCAGCTTGAACGCGGGATCTACAGATACGCAGTATTTT.

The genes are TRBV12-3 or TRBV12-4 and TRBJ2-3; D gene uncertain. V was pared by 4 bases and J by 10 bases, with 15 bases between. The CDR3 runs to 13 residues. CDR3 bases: TGTGCCAGCAGTTCTTTTTACCGAGAAGCGCAGTATTTT. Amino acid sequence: CASSSFYREAQYF.

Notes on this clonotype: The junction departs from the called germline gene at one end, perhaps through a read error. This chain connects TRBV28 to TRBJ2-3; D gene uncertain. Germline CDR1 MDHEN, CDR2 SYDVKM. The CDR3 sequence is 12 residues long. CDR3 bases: TGTGCCAGCTGTTTCGCCTCAGATACGCAGTATTTT. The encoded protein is CASCFASDTQYF.